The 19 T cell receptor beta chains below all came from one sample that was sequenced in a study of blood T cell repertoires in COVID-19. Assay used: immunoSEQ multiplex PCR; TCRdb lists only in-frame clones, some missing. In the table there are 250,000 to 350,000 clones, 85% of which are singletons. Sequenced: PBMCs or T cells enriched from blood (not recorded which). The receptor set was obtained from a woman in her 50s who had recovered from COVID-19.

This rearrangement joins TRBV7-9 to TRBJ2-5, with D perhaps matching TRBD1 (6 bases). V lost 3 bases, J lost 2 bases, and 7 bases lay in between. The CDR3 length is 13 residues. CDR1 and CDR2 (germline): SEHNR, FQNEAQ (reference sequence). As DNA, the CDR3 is TGTGCCAGCAGCTTTAGGGGGCAAGAGACCCAGTACTTC. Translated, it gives CASSFRGQETQYF.

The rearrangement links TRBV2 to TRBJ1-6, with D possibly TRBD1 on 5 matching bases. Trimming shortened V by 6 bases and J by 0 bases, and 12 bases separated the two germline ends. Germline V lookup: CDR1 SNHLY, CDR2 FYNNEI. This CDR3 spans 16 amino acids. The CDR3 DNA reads TGTGCCAGCAGGGCCGGACAAGTCTCCTATAATTCACCCCTCCACTTT. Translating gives CASRAGQVSYNSPLHF. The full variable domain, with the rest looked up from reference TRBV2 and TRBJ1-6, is EPEVTQTPSHQVTQMGQEVILRCVPISNHLYFYWYRQILGQKVEFLVSFYNNEISEKSEIFDDQFSVERPDGSNFTLKIRSTKLEDSAMYFCASRAGQVSYNSPLHFGNGTRLTVT.

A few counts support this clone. CDR3 DNA: TGCGCCAGCAACCCGGGACAGGGGGCTACCGGGGAGCTGTTTTTT. It codes for CASNPGQGATGELFF. The J gene is TRBJ2-2, the V gene TRBV4-3; TRBD1 matches at 12 bases. The CDR3 is 15 residues long. Germline V gene sequence: CDR1 LGHNA, CDR2 YSLEER. V lost 7 bases and J lost 5; bases outside the gene matches: 5.

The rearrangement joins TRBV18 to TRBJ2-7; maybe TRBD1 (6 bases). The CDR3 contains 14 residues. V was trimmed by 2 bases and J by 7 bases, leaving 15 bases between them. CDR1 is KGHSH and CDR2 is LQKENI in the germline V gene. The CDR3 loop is CASSPTARGVEQYF. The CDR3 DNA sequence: TGTGCCAGCTCACCAACGGCCAGGGGAGTGGAGCAGTACTTC.

CDR3 nucleotides: TGTGCCAGCAGTTCCGAGTTGTATGGCTACACCTTC. This encodes CASSSELYGYTF. The rearrangement links TRBV28 to TRBJ1-2; no clear D gene. The germline gives CDR1 MDHEN, CDR2 SYDVKM. V lost 4 bases to trimming and J lost 5 bases, with 8 bases between them. The CDR3 spans 12 residues.

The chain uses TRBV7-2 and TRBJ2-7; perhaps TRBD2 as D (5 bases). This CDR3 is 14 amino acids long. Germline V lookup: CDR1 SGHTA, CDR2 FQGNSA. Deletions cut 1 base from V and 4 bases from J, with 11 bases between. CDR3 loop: CASSLESSRYEQYF. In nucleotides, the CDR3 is TGTGCCAGCAGCTTAGAATCTAGCAGGTACGAGCAGTACTTC.

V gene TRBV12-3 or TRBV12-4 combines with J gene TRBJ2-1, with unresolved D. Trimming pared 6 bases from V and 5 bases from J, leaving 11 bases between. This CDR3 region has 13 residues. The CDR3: CASRESFNNEQFF. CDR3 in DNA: TGTGCCAGCAGAGAGTCCTTTAACAATGAGCAGTTCTTC.

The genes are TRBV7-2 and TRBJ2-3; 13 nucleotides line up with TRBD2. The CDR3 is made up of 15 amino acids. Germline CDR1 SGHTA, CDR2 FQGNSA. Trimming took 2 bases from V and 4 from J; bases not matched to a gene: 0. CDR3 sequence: CASSLTSGRADTQYF. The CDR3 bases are TGTGCCAGCAGCTTAACTAGCGGGAGGGCAGATACGCAGTATTTT.

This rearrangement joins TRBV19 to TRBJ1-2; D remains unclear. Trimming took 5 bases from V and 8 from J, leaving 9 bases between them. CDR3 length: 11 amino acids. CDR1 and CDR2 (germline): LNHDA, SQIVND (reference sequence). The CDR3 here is CASSPRLGYTF. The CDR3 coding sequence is TGTGCCAGTAGTCCTCGTCTCGGCTACACCTTC.

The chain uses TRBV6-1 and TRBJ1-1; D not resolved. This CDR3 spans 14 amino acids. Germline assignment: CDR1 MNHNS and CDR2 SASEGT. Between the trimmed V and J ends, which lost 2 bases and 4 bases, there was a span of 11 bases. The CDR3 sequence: CASSEMRVATEAFF. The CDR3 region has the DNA TGTGCCAGCAGTGAAATGAGGGTGGCCACTGAAGCTTTCTTT.

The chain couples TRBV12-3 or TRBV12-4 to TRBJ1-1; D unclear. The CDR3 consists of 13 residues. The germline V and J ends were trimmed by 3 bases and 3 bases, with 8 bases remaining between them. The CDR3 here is CASSFADYTEAFF. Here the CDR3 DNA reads TGTGCCAGCAGTTTCGCAGATTACACTGAAGCTTTCTTT.

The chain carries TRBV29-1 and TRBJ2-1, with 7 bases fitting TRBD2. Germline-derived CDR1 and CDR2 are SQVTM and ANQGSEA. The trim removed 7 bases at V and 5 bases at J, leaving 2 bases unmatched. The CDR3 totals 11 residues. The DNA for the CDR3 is TGCAGCGCCGGGACTAACAATGAGCAGTTCTTC. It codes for CSAGTNNEQFF.

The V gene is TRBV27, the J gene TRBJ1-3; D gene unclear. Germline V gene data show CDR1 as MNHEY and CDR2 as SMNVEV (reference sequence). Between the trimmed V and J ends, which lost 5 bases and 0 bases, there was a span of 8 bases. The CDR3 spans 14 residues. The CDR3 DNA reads TGTGCCAGCAGTCAGGCCGGCTCTGGAAACACCATATATTTT. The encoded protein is CASSQAGSGNTIYF.

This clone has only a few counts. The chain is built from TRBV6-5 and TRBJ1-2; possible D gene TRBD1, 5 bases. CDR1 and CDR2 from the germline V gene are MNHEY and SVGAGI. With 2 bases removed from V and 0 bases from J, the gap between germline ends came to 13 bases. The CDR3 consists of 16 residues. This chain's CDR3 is CASSYAGPLSNYGYTF. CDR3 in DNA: TGTGCCAGCAGTTACGCGGGACCCTTGTCTAACTATGGCTACACCTTC.

The CDR3 bases are TGTGCCAGCACGATCGACAGGGGGCGGTACGAGCAGTACTTC. Encoded protein: CASTIDRGRYEQYF. V usage is TRBV6-5 and J usage is TRBJ2-7, with TRBD1 matching 10 bases. The trim removed 7 bases at V and 4 bases at J, leaving 7 bases unmatched. Germline CDR1 MNHEY, CDR2 SVGAGI. CDR3 length equals 14 residues.

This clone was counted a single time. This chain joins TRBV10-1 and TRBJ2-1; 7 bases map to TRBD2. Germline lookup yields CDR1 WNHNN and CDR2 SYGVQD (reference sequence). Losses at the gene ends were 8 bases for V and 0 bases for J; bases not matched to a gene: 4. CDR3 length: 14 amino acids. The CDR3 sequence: CASQPSGSYNEQFF. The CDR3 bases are TGCGCCAGCCAGCCTAGCGGCTCCTACAATGAGCAGTTCTTC.

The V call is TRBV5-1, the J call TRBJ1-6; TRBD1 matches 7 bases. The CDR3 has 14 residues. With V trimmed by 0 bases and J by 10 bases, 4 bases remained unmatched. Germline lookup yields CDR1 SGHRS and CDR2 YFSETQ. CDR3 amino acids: CASSLEGAKSPLHF. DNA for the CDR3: TGCGCCAGCAGCTTGGAGGGGGCGAAGTCACCCCTCCACTTT.

The CDR3 here is CASSLASGGLNEQFF. In DNA form, the CDR3 reads TGTGCCAGCAGCTTAGCTAGCGGGGGACTCAATGAGCAGTTCTTC. This sequence joins TRBV7-2 and TRBJ2-1, with TRBD2 matching over 9 bases. The CDR3 totals 15 residues. CDR1 and CDR2 (germline): SGHTA, FQGNSA. V dropped 0 bases and J dropped 6; count of bases not matched to a gene: 3. Full variable domain (missing parts from reference TRBV7-2 and TRBJ2-1): GAGVSQSPSNKVTEKGKDVELRCDPISGHTALYWYRQSLGQGLEFLIYFQGNSAPDKSGLPSDRFSAERTGGSVSTLTIQRTQQEDSAVYLCASSLASGGLNEQFFGPGTRLTVL.

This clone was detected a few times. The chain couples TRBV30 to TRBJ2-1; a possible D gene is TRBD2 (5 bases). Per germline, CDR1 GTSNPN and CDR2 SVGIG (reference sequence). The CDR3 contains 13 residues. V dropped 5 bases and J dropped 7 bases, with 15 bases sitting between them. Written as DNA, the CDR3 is TGTGCCTGGGGGCGGGTCCCTTGGAATGAGCAGTTCTTC. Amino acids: CAWGRVPWNEQFF.